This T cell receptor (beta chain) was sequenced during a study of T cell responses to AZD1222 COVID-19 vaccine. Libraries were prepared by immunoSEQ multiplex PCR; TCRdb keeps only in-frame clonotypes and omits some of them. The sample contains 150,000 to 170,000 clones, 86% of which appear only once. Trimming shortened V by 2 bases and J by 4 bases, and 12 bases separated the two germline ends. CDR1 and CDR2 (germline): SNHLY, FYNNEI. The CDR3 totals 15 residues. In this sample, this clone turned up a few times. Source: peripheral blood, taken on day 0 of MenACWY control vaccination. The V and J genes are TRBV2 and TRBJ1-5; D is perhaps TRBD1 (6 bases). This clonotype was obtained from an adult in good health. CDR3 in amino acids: CASSERGGQNQPQHF. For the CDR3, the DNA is TGTGCCAGCAGTGAAAGGGGAGGACAGAATCAGCCCCAGCATTTT.